This T cell receptor (beta chain) was identified in a study of siplizumab effects on memory and regulatory T cells. The CDR3 has 14 amino acids. Trimming cost V 4 bases and J 3 bases, with 13 bases left between them. Looked up from germline, CDR1 is SGDLS and CDR2 is YYNGEE. Donor pairs, three in total, had unstimulated naive, memory, effector memory and TEMRA subsets sequenced. Measured with immunoSEQ multiplex PCR; TCRdb has only the in-frame clones, and not every one. The sample yields roughly 100,000 clones, 95% to 97% seen once. Findings of the study overall: Alloreactive sequences that could be traced to unstimulated CD4+ memory cells showed a significant reduction under siplizumab.

With regard to this clone: Its specificity is not known.

V and J are TRBV9 and TRBJ2-5, with D perhaps matching TRBD2 (5 bases). The sequenced material came from naive CD4+ T cells sorted from blood. The sequence was collected from a human donor in good health. The CDR3: CASSPRTREETQYF. The CDR3 DNA is TGTGCCAGCAGCCCACGAACTAGAGAAGAGACCCAGTACTTC.